Below, 2 T cell receptor beta chains from the same sample are listed, as sequenced in a study of blood T cell repertoires in COVID-19. Sequencing was performed with immunoSEQ multiplex PCR; in TCRdb, only in-frame clones are kept and a portion is missing. The sample records some 350,000 clones, about nine tenths being singletons. The source material was peripheral blood. The source is a woman in her forties or fifties with COVID-19, enrolled during active disease.

Details on this clone: Mismatch with germline at one junction end may stem from a read error. The CDR3 spells CASSPGGQGFREQYF. The CDR3 coding sequence is TGTGCTAGCAGCCCAGGGGGACAGGGCTTCCGCGAGCAGTACTTC. J is TRBJ2-7 and V is TRBV7-7; 9 bases fit TRBD1. Germline lookup yields CDR1 SSHAT and CDR2 FNYEAQ (reference sequence). The CDR3 loop spans 15 amino acids.

The rearrangement links TRBV18 to TRBJ2-2, with 7 bases identical to TRBD1. This CDR3 comprises 15 residues. V gave up 2 bases and J gave up 3 bases; unmatched junction bases: 3. Germline V CDR1 and CDR2: KGHSH, LQKENI. CDR3 loop: CASSPGTADTGELFF. The DNA for the CDR3 is TGTGCCAGCTCACCAGGGACAGCAGACACCGGGGAGCTGTTTTTT.